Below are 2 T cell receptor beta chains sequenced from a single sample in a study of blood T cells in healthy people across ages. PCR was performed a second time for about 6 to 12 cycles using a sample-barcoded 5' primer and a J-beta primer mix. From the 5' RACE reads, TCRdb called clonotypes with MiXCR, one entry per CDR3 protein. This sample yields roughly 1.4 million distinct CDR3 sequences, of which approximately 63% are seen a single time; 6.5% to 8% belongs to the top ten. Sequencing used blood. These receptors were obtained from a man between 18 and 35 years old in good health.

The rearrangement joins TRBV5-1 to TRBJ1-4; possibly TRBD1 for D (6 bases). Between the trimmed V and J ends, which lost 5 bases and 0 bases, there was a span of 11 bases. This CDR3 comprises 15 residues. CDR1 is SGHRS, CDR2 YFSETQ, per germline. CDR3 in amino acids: CASSFGQTTNEKLFF. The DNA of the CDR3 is TGCGCCAGCAGTTTCGGACAGACAACTAATGAAAAACTGTTTTTT.

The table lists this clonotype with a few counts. The CDR3 coding sequence is TGCAGCGTTGCACGACAGGCAGACGAGCAGTACTTC. It specifies CSVARQADEQYF. The J gene is TRBJ2-7, the V gene TRBV29-1, with D perhaps matching TRBD1 (6 bases). The CDR3 contains 12 residues. Trimming removed 4 bases at V and 5 bases at J, with 12 bases between. The germline gives CDR1 SQVTM, CDR2 ANQGSEA.